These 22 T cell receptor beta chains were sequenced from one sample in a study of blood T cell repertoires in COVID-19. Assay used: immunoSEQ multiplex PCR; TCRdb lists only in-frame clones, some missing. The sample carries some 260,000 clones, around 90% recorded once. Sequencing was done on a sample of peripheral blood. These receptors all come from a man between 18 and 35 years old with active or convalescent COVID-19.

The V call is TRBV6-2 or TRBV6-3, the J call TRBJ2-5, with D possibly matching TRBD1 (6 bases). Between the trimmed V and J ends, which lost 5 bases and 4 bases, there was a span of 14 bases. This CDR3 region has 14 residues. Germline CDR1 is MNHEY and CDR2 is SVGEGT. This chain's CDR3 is CASSPHRERETQYF. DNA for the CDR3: TGTGCCAGCAGTCCCCACAGGGAGAGAGAGACCCAGTACTTC.

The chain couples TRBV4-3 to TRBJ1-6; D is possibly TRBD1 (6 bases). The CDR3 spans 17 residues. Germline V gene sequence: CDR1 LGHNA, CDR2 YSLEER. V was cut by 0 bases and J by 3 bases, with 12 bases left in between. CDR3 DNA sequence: TGCGCCAGCAGCCAAGATCTTGGGGGCAACTATAATTCACCCCTCCACTTT. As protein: CASSQDLGGNYNSPLHF.

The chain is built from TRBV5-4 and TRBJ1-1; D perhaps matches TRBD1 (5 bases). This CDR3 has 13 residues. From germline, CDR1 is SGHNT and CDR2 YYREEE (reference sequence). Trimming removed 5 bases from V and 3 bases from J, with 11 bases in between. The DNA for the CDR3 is TGTGCCAGCAGAATGGACACCTACACTGAAGCTTTCTTT. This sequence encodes CASRMDTYTEAFF.

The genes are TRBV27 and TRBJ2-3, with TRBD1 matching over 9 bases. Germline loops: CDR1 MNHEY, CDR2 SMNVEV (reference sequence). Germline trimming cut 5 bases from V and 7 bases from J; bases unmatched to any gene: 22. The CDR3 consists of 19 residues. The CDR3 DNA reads TGTGCCAGCAGTCTAAGGGCCCGGACAGGGGACGGGGTTGAGTATACGCAGTATTTT. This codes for CASSLRARTGDGVEYTQYF.

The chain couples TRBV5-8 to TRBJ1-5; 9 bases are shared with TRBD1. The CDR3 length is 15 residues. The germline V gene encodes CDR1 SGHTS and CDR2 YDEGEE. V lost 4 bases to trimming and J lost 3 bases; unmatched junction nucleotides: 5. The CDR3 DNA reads TGTGCCAGCAGCGACTGGACAGGGGCCAATCAGCCCCAGCATTTT. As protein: CASSDWTGANQPQHF.

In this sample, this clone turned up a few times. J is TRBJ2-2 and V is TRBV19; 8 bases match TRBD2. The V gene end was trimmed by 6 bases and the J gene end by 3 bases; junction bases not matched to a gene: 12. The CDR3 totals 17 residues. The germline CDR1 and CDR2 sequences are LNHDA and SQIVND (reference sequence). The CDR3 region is CASRAIGAGAYTGELFF. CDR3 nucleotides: TGTGCCAGTAGGGCGATAGGAGCGGGAGCCTACACCGGGGAGCTGTTTTTT.

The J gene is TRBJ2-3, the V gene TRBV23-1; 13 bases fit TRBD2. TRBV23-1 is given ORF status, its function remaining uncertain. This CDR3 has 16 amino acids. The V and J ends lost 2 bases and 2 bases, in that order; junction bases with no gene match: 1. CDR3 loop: CASSQTSGRATDTQYF. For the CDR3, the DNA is TGCGCCAGCAGTCAAACTAGCGGGAGGGCCACAGATACGCAGTATTTT.

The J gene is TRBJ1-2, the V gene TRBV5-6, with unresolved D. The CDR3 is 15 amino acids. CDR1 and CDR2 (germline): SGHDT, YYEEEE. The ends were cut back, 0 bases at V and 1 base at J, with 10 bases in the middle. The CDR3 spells CASSLVEVVNYGYTF. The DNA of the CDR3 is TGTGCCAGCAGCTTGGTTGAGGTGGTTAACTATGGCTACACCTTC.

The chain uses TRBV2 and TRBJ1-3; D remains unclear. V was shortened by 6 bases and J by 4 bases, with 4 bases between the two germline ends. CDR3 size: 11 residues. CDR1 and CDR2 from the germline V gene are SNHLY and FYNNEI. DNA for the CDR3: TGTGCCAGCAGGGCCGGAAACACCATATATTTT. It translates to CASRAGNTIYF. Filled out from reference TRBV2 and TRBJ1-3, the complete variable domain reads EPEVTQTPSHQVTQMGQEVILRCVPISNHLYFYWYRQILGQKVEFLVSFYNNEISEKSEIFDDQFSVERPDGSNFTLKIRSTKLEDSAMYFCASRAGNTIYFGEGSWLTVV.

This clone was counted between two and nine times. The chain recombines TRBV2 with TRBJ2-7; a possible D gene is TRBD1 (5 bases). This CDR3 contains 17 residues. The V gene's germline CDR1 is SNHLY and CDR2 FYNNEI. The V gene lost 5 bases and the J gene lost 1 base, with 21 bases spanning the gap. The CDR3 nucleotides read TGTGCCAGCAGTAAACCAGGGTTGCGGAGTGGGTCCTACGAGCAGTACTTC. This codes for CASSKPGLRSGSYEQYF.

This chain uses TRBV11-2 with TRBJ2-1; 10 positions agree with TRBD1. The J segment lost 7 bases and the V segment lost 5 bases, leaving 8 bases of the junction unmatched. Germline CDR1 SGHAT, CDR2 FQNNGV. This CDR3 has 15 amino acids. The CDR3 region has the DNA TGTGCCAGCAGCCTCGGGACAGGGGTTCTGAATGAGCAGTTCTTC. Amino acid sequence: CASSLGTGVLNEQFF. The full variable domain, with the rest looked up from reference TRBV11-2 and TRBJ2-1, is EAGVAQSPRYKIIEKRQSVAFWCNPISGHATLYWYQQILGQGPKLLIQFQNNGVVDDSQLPKDRFSAERLKGVDSTLKIQPAKLEDSAVYLCASSLGTGVLNEQFFGPGTRLTVL.

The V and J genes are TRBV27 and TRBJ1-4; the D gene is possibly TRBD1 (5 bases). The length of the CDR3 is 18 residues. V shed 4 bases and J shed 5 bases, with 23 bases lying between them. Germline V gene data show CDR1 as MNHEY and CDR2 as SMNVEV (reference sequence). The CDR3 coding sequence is TGTGCCAGCAGTTGGTCCTACGGGGACTATGGGGCAAATGAAAAACTGTTTTTT. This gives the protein CASSWSYGDYGANEKLFF.

The CDR3 region has the DNA TGCAGCGTACTCTCAGGGATCGGTCAGCCCCAGCATTTT. It encodes CSVLSGIGQPQHF. The chain uses TRBV29-1 and TRBJ1-5; D possibly corresponds to TRBD1 (5 bases). The length of the CDR3 is 13 residues. The germline gives CDR1 SQVTM, CDR2 ANQGSEA. The V and J ends lost 6 bases and 6 bases respectively, with 15 bases between them.

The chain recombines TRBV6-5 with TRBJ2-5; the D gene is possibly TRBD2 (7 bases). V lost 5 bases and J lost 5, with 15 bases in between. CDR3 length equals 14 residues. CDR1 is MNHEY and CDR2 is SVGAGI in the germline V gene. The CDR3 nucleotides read TGTGCCAGCAGTCCCGAGGGGGGGCGGGAGACCCAGTACTTC. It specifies CASSPEGGRETQYF.

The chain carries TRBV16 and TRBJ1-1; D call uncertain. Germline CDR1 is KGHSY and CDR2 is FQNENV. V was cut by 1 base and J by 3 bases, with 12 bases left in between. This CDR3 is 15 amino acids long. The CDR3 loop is CASSQYNSRYTEAFF. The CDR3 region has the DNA TGTGCCAGCAGCCAATATAACAGTAGATACACTGAAGCTTTCTTT.

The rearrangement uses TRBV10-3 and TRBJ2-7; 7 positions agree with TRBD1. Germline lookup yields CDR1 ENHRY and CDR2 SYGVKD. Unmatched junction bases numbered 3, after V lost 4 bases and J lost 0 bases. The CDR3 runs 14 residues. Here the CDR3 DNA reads TGTGCCATCAGTGCCGGGACAGTCTCCTACGAGCAGTACTTC. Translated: CAISAGTVSYEQYF.

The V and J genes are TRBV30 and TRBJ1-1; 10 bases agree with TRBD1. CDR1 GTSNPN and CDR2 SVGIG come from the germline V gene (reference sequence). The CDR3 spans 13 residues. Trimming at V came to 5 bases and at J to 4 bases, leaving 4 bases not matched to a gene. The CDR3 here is CAWSRTGGTEAFF. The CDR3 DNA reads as TGTGCCTGGTCCCGGACAGGGGGCACTGAAGCTTTCTTT.

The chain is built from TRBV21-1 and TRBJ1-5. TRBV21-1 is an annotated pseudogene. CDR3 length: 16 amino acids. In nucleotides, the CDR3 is TGTGCCAGCAGCAAAGGGCCCGGGTTTCGGAATCAGCCCCAGCATTTT. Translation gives CASSKGPGFRNQPQHF.

CDR3 amino acids: CASSPSTRGGRGTEAFF. The CDR3 DNA sequence: TGTGCCAGCAGCCCCTCAACACGGGGGGGGCGAGGAACTGAAGCTTTCTTT. V gene TRBV7-9 combines with J gene TRBJ1-1, with a weak D call TRBD1 (6 bases). Trimming removed 5 bases at V and 5 bases at J, with 24 bases between. The CDR3 is made up of 17 amino acids. CDR1 and CDR2 from the germline V gene are SEHNR and FQNEAQ (reference sequence).

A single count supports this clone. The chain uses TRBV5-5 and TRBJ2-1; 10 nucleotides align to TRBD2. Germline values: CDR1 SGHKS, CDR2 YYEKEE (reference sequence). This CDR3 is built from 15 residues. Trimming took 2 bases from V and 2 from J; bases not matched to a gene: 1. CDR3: CASSFLAGAYNEQFF. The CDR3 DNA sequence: TGTGCCAGCAGCTTTCTAGCGGGAGCCTACAATGAGCAGTTCTTC.

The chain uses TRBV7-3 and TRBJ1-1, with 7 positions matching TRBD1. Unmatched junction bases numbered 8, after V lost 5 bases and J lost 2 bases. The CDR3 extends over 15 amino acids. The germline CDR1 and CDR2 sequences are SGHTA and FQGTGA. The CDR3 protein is CASSEFKGANTEAFF. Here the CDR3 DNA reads TGTGCCAGCAGCGAATTTAAGGGGGCCAACACTGAAGCTTTCTTT.

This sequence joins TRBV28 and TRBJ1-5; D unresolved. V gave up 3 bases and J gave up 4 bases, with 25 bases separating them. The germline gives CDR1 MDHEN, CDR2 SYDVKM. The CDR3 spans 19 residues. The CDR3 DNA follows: TGTGCCAGCAGTTTCGGGGTCGGAGGTCCTCACGGTTCAAATCAGCCCCAGCATTTT. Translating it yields CASSFGVGGPHGSNQPQHF.